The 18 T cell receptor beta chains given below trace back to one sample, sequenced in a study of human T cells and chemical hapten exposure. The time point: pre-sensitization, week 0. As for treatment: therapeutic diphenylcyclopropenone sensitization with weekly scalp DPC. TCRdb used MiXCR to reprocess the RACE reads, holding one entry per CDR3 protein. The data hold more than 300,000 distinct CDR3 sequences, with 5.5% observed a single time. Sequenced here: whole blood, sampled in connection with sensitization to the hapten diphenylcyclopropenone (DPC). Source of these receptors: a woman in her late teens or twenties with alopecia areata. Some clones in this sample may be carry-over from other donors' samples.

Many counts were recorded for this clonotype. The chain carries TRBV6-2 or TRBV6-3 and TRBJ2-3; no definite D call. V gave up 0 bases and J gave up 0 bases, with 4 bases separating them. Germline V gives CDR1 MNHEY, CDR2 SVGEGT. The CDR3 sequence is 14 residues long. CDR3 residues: CASSYSTSTDTQYF. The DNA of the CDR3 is TGTGCCAGCAGTTACTCGACTAGCACAGATACGCAGTATTTT.

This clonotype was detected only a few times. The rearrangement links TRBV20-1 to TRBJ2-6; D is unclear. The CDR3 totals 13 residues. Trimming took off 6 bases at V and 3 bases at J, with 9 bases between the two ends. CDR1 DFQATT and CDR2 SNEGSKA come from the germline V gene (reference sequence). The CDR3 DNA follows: TGCAGTGCCACGGGCAGTGGGGCCAACGTCCTGACTTTC. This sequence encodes CSATGSGANVLTF.

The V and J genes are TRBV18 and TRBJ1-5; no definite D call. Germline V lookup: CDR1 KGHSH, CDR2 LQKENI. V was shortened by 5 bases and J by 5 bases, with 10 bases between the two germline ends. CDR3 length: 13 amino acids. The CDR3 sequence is CASSFDGDQPQHF. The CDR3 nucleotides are TGTGCCAGCTCATTTGACGGGGATCAGCCCCAGCATTTT.

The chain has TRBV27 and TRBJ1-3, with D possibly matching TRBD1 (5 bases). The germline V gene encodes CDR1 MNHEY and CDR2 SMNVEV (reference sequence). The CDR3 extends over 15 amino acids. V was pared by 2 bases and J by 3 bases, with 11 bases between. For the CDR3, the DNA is TGTGCCAGCAGTTTAAGAGGGGCGGGTGGAAACACCATATATTTT. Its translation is CASSLRGAGGNTIYF.

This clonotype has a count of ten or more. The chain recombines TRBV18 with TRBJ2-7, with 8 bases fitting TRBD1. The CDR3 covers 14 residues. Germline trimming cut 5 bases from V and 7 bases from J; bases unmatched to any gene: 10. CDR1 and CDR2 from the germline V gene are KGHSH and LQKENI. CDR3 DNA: TGTGCCAGCTCAGCTGGACAGGGTGTCGGTGAGCAGTACTTC. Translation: CASSAGQGVGEQYF. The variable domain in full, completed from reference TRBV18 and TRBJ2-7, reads NAGVMQNPRHLVRRRGQEARLRCSPMKGHSHVYWYRQLPEEGLKFMVYLQKENIIDESGMPKERFSAEFPKEGPSILRIQQVVRGDSAAYFCASSAGQGVGEQYFGPGTRLTVT.

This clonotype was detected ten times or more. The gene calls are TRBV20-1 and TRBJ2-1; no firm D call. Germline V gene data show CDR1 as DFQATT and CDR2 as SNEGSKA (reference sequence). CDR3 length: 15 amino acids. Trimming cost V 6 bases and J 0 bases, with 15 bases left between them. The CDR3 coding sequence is TGCAGTGCATATGAGGTTTTAAGCTCCTACAATGAGCAGTTCTTC. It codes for CSAYEVLSSYNEQFF.

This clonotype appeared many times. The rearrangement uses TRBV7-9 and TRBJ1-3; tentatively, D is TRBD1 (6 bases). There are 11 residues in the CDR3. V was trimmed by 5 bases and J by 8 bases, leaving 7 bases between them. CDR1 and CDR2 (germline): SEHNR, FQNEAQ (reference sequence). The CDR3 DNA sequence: TGTGCCAGCAGCCCAGGGGACACCATATATTTT. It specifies CASSPGDTIYF. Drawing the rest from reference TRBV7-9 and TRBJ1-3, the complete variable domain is DTGVSQNPRHKITKRGQNVTFRCDPISEHNRLYWYRQTLGQGPEFLTYFQNEAQLEKSRLLSDRFSAERPKGSFSTLEIQRTEQGDSAMYLCASSPGDTIYFGEGSWLTVV.

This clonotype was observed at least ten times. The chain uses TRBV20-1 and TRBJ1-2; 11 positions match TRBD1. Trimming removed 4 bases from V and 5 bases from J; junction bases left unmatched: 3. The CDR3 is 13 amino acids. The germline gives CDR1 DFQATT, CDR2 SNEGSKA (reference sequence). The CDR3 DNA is TGCAGTGCTACGGACAGGGGGCTTTATGGCTACACCTTC. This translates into CSATDRGLYGYTF.

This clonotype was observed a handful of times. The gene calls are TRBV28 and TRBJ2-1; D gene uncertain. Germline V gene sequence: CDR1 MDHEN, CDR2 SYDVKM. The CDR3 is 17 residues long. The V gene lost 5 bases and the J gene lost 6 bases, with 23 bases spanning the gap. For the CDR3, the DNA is TGTGCCAGCAGTGCCCTCGTGGGGTTGGGTCGCCTCAATGAGCAGTTCTTC. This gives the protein CASSALVGLGRLNEQFF. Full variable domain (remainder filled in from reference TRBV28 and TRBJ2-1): DVKVTQSSRYLVKRTGEKVFLECVQDMDHENMFWYRQDPGLGLRLIYFSYDVKMKEKGDIPEGYSVSREKKERFSLILESASTNQTSMYLCASSALVGLGRLNEQFFGPGTRLTVL.

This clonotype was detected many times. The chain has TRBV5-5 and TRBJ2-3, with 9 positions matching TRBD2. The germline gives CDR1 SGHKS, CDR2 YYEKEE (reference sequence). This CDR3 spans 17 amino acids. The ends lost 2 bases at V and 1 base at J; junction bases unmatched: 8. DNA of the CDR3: TGTGCCAGCAGCTTTAATCAGGCTAGCGGGGGCACAGATACGCAGTATTTT. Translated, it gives CASSFNQASGGTDTQYF.

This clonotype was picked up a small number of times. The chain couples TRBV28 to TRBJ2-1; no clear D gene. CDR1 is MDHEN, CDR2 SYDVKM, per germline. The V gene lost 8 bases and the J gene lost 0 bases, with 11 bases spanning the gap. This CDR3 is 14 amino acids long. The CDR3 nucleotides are TGTGCCAGCGAAATATCGCGCTCCTACAATGAGCAGTTCTTC. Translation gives CASEISRSYNEQFF. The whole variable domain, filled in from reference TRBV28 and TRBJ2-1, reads DVKVTQSSRYLVKRTGEKVFLECVQDMDHENMFWYRQDPGLGLRLIYFSYDVKMKEKGDIPEGYSVSREKKERFSLILESASTNQTSMYLCASEISRSYNEQFFGPGTRLTVL.

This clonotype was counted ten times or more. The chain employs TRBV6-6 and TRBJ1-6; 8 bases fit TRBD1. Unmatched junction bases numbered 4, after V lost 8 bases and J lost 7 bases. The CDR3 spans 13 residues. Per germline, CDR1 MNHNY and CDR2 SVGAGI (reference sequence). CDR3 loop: CASRRQGNSPLHF. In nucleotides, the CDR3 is TGTGCCAGCCGTCGACAGGGGAATTCACCCCTCCACTTT.

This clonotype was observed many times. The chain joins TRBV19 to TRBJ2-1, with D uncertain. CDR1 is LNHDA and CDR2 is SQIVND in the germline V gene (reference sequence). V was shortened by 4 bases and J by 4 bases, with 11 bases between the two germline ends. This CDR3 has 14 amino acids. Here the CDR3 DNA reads TGTGCCAGTAGTAGGCAGAAGACGTACAATGAGCAGTTCTTC. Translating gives CASSRQKTYNEQFF.

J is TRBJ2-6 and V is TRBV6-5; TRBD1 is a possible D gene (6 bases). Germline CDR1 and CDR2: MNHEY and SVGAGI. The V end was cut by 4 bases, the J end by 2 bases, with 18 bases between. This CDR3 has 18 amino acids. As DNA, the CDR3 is TGTGCCAGCAGTTCCCTCCGCCAGGGGCGGACTGGGGCCAACGTCCTGACTTTC. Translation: CASSSLRQGRTGANVLTF.

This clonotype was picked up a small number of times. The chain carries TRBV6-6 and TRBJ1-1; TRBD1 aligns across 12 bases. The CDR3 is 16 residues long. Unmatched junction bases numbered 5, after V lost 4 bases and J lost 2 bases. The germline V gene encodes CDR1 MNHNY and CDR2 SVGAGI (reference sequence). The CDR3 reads CASSSRDRGRNTEAFF. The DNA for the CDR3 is TGTGCCAGCAGTTCTCGGGACAGGGGGCGAAACACTGAAGCTTTCTTT.

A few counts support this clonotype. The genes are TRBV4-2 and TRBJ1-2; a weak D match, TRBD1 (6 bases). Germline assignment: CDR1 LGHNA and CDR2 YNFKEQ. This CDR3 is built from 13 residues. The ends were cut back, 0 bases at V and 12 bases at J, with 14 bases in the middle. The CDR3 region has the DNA TGTGCCAGCAGCCAAGAAGCGGGGGCGCTCCACACCTTC. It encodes CASSQEAGALHTF.

The CDR3 loop is CSVALARGYTF. The CDR3 region has the DNA TGCAGCGTTGCCCTTGCTCGCGGCTACACCTTC. V usage is TRBV29-1 and J usage is TRBJ1-2; D is uncertain. CDR1 SQVTM and CDR2 ANQGSEA come from the germline V gene. Trimming cost V 4 bases and J 8 bases, with 11 bases left between them. The CDR3 runs to 11 residues.

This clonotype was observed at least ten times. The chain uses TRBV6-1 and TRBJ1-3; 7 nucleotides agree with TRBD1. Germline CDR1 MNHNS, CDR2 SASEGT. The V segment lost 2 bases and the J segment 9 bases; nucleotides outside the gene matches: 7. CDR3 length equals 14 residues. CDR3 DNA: TGTGCCAGCAGTGAAAGACAGGGAGTCAGCACCATATATTTT. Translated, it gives CASSERQGVSTIYF.